This T cell receptor beta chain was found in a study of Graves' ophthalmopathy and Graves' hyperthyroidism. The study, taken as a whole, reports: The model's ophthalmopathy progression predictions had approximately 71% sensitivity and 72% to 80% specificity. Among expanded thyroid clonotypes above 0.001 frequency, most also occurred in blood.

RNA served as the template for amplifying TCR beta CDR3 regions. The first-round RT-PCR employed HTBI primers together with the Qiagen OneStep RT-PCR kit. A multiplex PCR was then performed as the second round. Each CDR3 protein gets one entry after TCRdb re-called the multiplex PCR reads with MiXCR. The sample shows 300,000 to 400,000 distinct CDR3 sequences, 15% to 20% of them seen only once. About this clonotype: Its antigen remains unidentified.

The CDR3 consists of 15 residues. V lost 3 bases, J lost 1 base, and 12 bases lay in between. Per the germline V gene, CDR1 is LNHNV and CDR2 is YYDKDF (reference sequence). This sequence was found in an adult woman with stable Graves' hyperthyroidism. Sequencing was done on a sample of peripheral blood. The rearrangement uses TRBV15 and TRBJ1-1; D call uncertain. The CDR3 here is CATSRGGLENTEAFF. The CDR3 bases are TGTGCCACCAGCAGGGGTGGGTTGGAGAACACTGAAGCTTTCTTT. Complete variable domain (other parts from reference TRBV15 and TRBJ1-1): DAMVIQNPRYQVTQFGKPVTLSCSQTLNHNVMYWYQQKSSQAPKLLFHYYDKDFNNEADTPDNFQSRRPNTSFCFLDIRSPGLGDTAMYLCATSRGGLENTEAFFGQGTRLTVV.